The entry that follows covers one T cell receptor beta chain sequence. The germline V gene encodes CDR1 SGHVS and CDR2 FNYEAQ. V was clipped by 5 bases and J by 5 bases, with 18 bases between them. The CDR3 contains 15 residues. The sample originates from a study of blood T cell repertoires in COVID-19. About the research overall: COVID-19 samples collected from the United States, Italy and Spain covered acute and convalescent phases. Nucleic acid was either cDNA or gDNA, and it came from T cells, B-cell-depleted T cells, or PBMCs.

Per the original data handling: Estimates of nucleated cell counts were drawn from the amplification of reference gene primers. Profiled with immunoSEQ multiplex PCR; TCRdb holds only in-frame clones, not every one. The V and J calls and clone size are taken from that table; D and trimming were inferred from the DNA. The repertoire includes approximately 220,000 clones, around four fifths of them detected once, and about 4.8% sits in the top ten. Sample: peripheral blood. This TCR derives from a woman aged 70-85 years with acute or convalescent COVID-19. The genes are TRBV7-6 and TRBJ1-2, with D tentatively TRBD1 (5 bases). The CDR3 DNA sequence: TGTGCCAGCAGCCGACTCTCCCAAGGGGCTTATGGCTACACCTTC. As protein: CASSRLSQGAYGYTF.